These 20 T cell receptor beta chains came from one sample sequenced in a study of blood T cell repertoires in COVID-19. The protocol was immunoSEQ multiplex PCR, while the TCRdb copy is restricted to in-frame clones and leaves out a portion. The sample carries about 74,000 clones, approximately 88% recorded once. Sequencing was performed on peripheral blood. Source of these receptors: a man over 45 with active COVID-19.

The chain employs TRBV25-1 and TRBJ2-2; TRBD2 is a possible D gene (6 bases). Deletions cut 4 bases from V and 4 bases from J, with 16 bases between. CDR1 and CDR2 from the germline V gene are MGHDK and SYGVNS. The CDR3 runs 16 residues. The CDR3 DNA follows: TGTGCCAGCAGTGCCACTAGCTGGGCGGGCACCGGGGAGCTGTTTTTT. The encoded protein is CASSATSWAGTGELFF.

The chain has TRBV11-3 and TRBJ1-3, with no clear D. The V gene's germline CDR1 is SGHNT and CDR2 YENEEA. Trimming shortened V by 4 bases and J by 2 bases, and 6 bases separated the two germline ends. This CDR3 contains 13 residues. The chain's CDR3 is CASSSTAGNTIYF. In nucleotides, the CDR3 is TGTGCCAGCAGCTCAACAGCTGGAAACACCATATATTTT. The full variable domain, rest sourced from reference TRBV11-3 and TRBJ1-3, is EAGVVQSPRYKIIEKKQPVAFWCNPISGHNTLYWYLQNLGQGPELLIRYENEEAVDDSQLPKDRFSAERLKGVDSTLKIQPAELGDSAVYLCASSSTAGNTIYFGEGSWLTVV.

This clone was found once. The chain is built from TRBV7-9 and TRBJ2-1; 8 bases fit TRBD2. The V gene end was trimmed by 8 bases and the J gene end by 4 bases; junction bases not matched to a gene: 7. In germline, CDR1 is SEHNR, CDR2 FQNEAQ (reference sequence). The CDR3 runs 14 residues. CDR3 DNA sequence: TGTGCCAGCGTTAGCGGGGAGATTTACAATGAGCAGTTCTTC. Translation: CASVSGEIYNEQFF.

A single count supports this clone. The rearrangement uses TRBV24-1 and TRBJ2-3, with D possibly being TRBD2 (5 bases). The CDR3 runs 15 residues. Between the trimmed V and J ends, which lost 4 bases and 3 bases, there was a span of 13 bases. Germline CDR1 KGHDR, CDR2 SFDVKD. The CDR3 nucleotides are TGTGCCACCAGTGAGCCGGGGAGTTCGACAGATACGCAGTATTTT. Protein product: CATSEPGSSTDTQYF.

This clone was counted a few times. This rearrangement joins TRBV6-6 to TRBJ1-2; 9 bases agree with TRBD1. CDR1 is MNHNY and CDR2 is SVGAGI in the germline V gene (reference sequence). The trim removed 5 bases at V and 8 bases at J, leaving 9 bases unmatched. This CDR3 has 14 residues. DNA of the CDR3: TGTGCCAGCAGTCAGGACGGGACAGGGATAGGCTACACCTTC. Protein: CASSQDGTGIGYTF.

This chain uses TRBV15 with TRBJ2-1; 7 positions agree with TRBD2. There are 17 residues in the CDR3. Germline CDR1 reads LNHNV; CDR2 reads YYDKDF (reference sequence). With 3 bases clipped from V and 6 bases from J, the junction kept 14 bases outside the gene matches. The CDR3: CATSRALQGTGGNEQFF. In nucleotides, the CDR3 is TGTGCCACCAGCAGGGCCCTACAAGGGACGGGGGGCAATGAGCAGTTCTTC.

The rearrangement links TRBV6-4 to TRBJ2-7; D unclear. Trimming left V 0 bases short and J 4 bases short, with 7 bases between. The germline CDR1 and CDR2 sequences are MRHNA and SNTAGT. This CDR3 is built from 13 residues. The CDR3 coding sequence is TGTGCCAGCAGTGACTCCCCTTGTTACGAGCAGTACTTC. Protein product: CASSDSPCYEQYF.

CDR3 in DNA: TGTGCCAGCAGTTTATCTTGGCAGATAAACACTGAAGCTTTCTTT. Translating it yields CASSLSWQINTEAFF. V and J are TRBV27 and TRBJ1-1; D is ambiguous. The ends were cut back, 0 bases at V and 2 bases at J, with 10 bases in the middle. Per germline, CDR1 MNHEY and CDR2 SMNVEV (reference sequence). The CDR3 is 15 residues long.

This chain joins TRBV9 and TRBJ2-7, with a tentative D call TRBD2 (6 bases). V lost 0 bases and J lost 2, with 9 bases in between. The germline CDR1 and CDR2 sequences are SGDLS and YYNGEE. CDR3 length: 14 residues. This CDR3 is CASSVGRETYEQYF. Here the CDR3 DNA reads TGTGCCAGCAGCGTAGGCCGGGAGACCTACGAGCAGTACTTC.

This sequence joins TRBV6-5 and TRBJ2-7, with 11 bases that match TRBD2. This CDR3 is built from 14 residues. The germline V gene encodes CDR1 MNHEY and CDR2 SVGAGI. The V gene end was trimmed by 7 bases and the J gene end by 5 bases; junction bases not matched to a gene: 7. CDR3 bases: TGTGCCAGCAAGGAAATAGCGGGAGGGCACGAGCAGTACTTC. Protein sequence: CASKEIAGGHEQYF.

J is TRBJ2-3 and V is TRBV30; 13 bases agree with TRBD2. V lost 3 bases, J lost 3 bases, and 12 bases stayed unmatched. The CDR3 runs to 18 residues. Germline V gene data show CDR1 as GTSNPN and CDR2 as SVGIG (reference sequence). This CDR3 reads CAWSDPLRTSGRTDTQYF. CDR3 bases: TGTGCCTGGAGCGATCCCTTACGGACTAGCGGGAGAACAGATACGCAGTATTTT.

In nucleotides, the CDR3 is TGTGCCTGGGGGCGGCTCTTCCAAGAGACCCAGTACTTC. This codes for CAWGRLFQETQYF. V is TRBV30 and J is TRBJ2-5; D gene ambiguous. The germline gives CDR1 GTSNPN, CDR2 SVGIG (reference sequence). This CDR3 contains 13 residues. V dropped 5 bases and J dropped 1 base, with 11 bases sitting between them.

The CDR3 nucleotides read TGTGCCAGCAGTTATTCGGACAGGGAGACCCAGTACTTC. Residues: CASSYSDRETQYF. The rearrangement joins TRBV6-5 to TRBJ2-5; the match to TRBD1 covers 7 bases. Per germline, CDR1 MNHEY and CDR2 SVGAGI. V lost 3 bases, J lost 5 bases, and 3 bases stayed unmatched. The CDR3 covers 13 residues.

J is TRBJ2-3 and V is TRBV18, with D hard to call. The V and J ends lost 5 bases and 4 bases respectively, with 13 bases between them. CDR3 length equals 14 residues. Germline CDR1 is KGHSH and CDR2 is LQKENI. CDR3 sequence reads: CASSGLASADTQYF. The CDR3 region has the DNA TGTGCCAGCTCAGGGCTGGCGTCGGCAGATACGCAGTATTTT.

This clone has only a few counts. The chain links TRBV4-3 to TRBJ1-5; D call uncertain. Trimming took 0 bases from V and 6 from J, leaving 6 bases between them. CDR3 length equals 13 residues. Per the germline V gene, CDR1 is LGHNA and CDR2 is YSLEER. This CDR3 reads CASSQDRAQPQHF. DNA for the CDR3: TGCGCCAGCAGCCAAGATAGAGCTCAGCCCCAGCATTTT.

The chain employs TRBV4-2 and TRBJ1-2, with 7 bases lining up with TRBD1. In germline, CDR1 is LGHNA, CDR2 YNFKEQ. CDR3 size: 18 residues. Germline trimming cut 0 bases from V and 2 bases from J; bases unmatched to any gene: 12. CDR3 residues: CASSQDSGTAKLNYGYTF. In DNA form, the CDR3 reads TGTGCCAGCAGCCAAGATAGTGGGACAGCGAAGCTAAACTATGGCTACACCTTC.

This clone appeared a few times. This sequence joins TRBV4-1 and TRBJ2-1; 10 bases line up with TRBD2. This CDR3 has 16 residues. Germline V CDR1 and CDR2: MGHRA, YSYEKL. V lost 1 base, J lost 7 bases, and 7 bases stayed unmatched. The CDR3 region has the DNA TGCGCCAGCAGCCAAGTCGCCGGGACTAGCGCTAATGAGCAGTTCTTC. Amino acids: CASSQVAGTSANEQFF.

The J gene is TRBJ1-6, the V gene TRBV4-1; 9 bases align to TRBD1. This CDR3 has 17 residues. Trimming cost V 4 bases and J 7 bases; bases outside gene matches: 11. Germline CDR1 MGHRA, CDR2 YSYEKL. The CDR3 spells CASSPISTGGGNSPLHF. CDR3 nucleotide sequence: TGCGCCAGCAGCCCCATATCGACAGGGGGAGGGAATTCACCCCTCCACTTT.

The V call is TRBV28, the J call TRBJ1-2; D remains unclear. CDR1 MDHEN and CDR2 SYDVKM come from the germline V gene. The V end was cut by 5 bases, the J end by 4 bases, with 8 bases between. The CDR3 sequence is 12 residues long. This CDR3 is CASSRRSYGYTF. The CDR3 region has the DNA TGTGCCAGCAGTCGCCGGTCCTATGGCTACACCTTC.

V and J are TRBV5-1 and TRBJ2-1; 7 bases align to TRBD2. J lost 12 bases, V lost 4 bases, and 16 bases had no gene match. Germline values: CDR1 SGHRS, CDR2 YFSETQ. The CDR3 has 15 residues. The CDR3 DNA reads TGCGCCAGCAGCCCTTCGACGGGGGGTGGCTCGGGGCAGTTCTTC. It codes for CASSPSTGGGSGQFF.